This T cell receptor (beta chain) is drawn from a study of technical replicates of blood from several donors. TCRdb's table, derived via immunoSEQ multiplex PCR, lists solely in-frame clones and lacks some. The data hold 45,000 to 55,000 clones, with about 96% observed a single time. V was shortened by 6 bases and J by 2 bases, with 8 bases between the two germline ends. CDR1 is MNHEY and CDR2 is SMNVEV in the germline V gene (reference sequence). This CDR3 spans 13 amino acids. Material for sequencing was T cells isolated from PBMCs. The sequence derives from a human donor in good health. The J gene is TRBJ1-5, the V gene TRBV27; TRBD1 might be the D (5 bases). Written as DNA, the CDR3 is TGTGCCAGCAGCTCAGGGCGCAATCAGCCCCAGCATTTT. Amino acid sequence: CASSSGRNQPQHF.